This T cell receptor beta chain stems from a study of molecular identifiers for immune sequencing clone quantification. Overall study results and limits: Jurkat TCR RNA spiked in from one cell reportedly remained identifiable amid 970,000 or so naive cells.

With RNA at 10%, 30% or 50%, naive CD8 libraries came from roughly 20,000 to 1,000,000 sorted cells. Researchers sorted naive CD8 T cells as cells that were CD8+CD4-CCR7+CD45RA+. TCR libraries were built in bulk with a published protocol and specific TCR primers. TCRdb re-called the PCR reads with MiXCR, one entry per CDR3 protein. This table holds 490,000 or so distinct CDR3 sequences, 20% to 25% found once. This clonotype turned up a few times. As yet, its antigen is unknown. In germline, CDR1 is MDHEN, CDR2 SYDVKM. V gave up 7 bases and J gave up 6 bases, with 18 bases separating them. This CDR3 region has 14 residues.

The chain couples TRBV28 to TRBJ1-1, with D maybe TRBD1 (6 bases). Sequences were obtained from naive CD8+ T cells from blood, with Jurkat cell RNA spiked in. The subset was: FACS-sorted CD8+CD4-CCR7+CD45RA+ naive T cells. The TCR comes from a human donor in good health. Some libraries in this study had Jurkat cell RNA spiked in. The CDR3 sequence is CASTYYGQYPEAFF. CDR3 DNA sequence: TGTGCCAGCACGTACTACGGACAGTATCCTGAAGCTTTCTTT.